This T cell receptor (beta chain) was recovered during a study of blood T cell repertoires in COVID-19. For the study at large: Acute and convalescent COVID-19 samples came from the United States, Italy and Spain. T cells, B-cell-depleted T cells, or PBMCs supplied cDNA or gDNA.

The trim removed 5 bases at V and 5 bases at J, leaving 7 bases unmatched. The CDR3 loop spans 15 amino acids. Germline V gene lookup returns CDR1 LNHDA and CDR2 SQIVND (reference sequence). Original methodology: Amplification from reference gene primers served as the basis for estimated nucleated cell counts. The data were produced by immunoSEQ multiplex PCR, yet TCRdb's version contains in-frame clones alone and is incomplete. That table is the source of V, J and clone size, and D and trimming were worked out from the DNA. The sample lists roughly 300,000 clones, over 75% seen once, with roughly 7% in the top ten.

Sequencing was performed on peripheral blood. The chain is built from TRBV19 and TRBJ2-2; 8 positions match TRBD1. This TCR came from a human donor in a cohort sampled during active COVID-19. The CDR3 spells CASSFGQGRTGELFF. The CDR3 bases are TGTGCCAGTAGTTTTGGACAGGGAAGGACCGGGGAGCTGTTTTTT.